Below are 10 T cell receptor beta chains sequenced from a single sample in a study of blood T cell repertoires in COVID-19. Libraries were prepared by immunoSEQ multiplex PCR; TCRdb keeps only in-frame clonotypes and omits some of them. The data show around 99,000 clones, about 93% seen once. Sequenced sample: peripheral blood. Source of these receptors: a woman younger than 45 with acute or convalescent COVID-19.

This sequence joins TRBV5-1 and TRBJ1-2; unclear D gene. Deletions cut 4 bases from V and 2 bases from J, with 9 bases between. Germline-derived CDR1 and CDR2 are SGHRS and YFSETQ. This CDR3 region has 13 residues. CDR3 nucleotides: TGCGCCAGCAGCCCCGGACTAAACTATGGCTACACCTTC. Its protein is CASSPGLNYGYTF.

V and J are TRBV9 and TRBJ2-5, with 9 bases matching TRBD2. Per germline, CDR1 SGDLS and CDR2 YYNGEE. There are 16 residues in the CDR3. V lost 3 bases to trimming and J lost 1 base; unmatched junction nucleotides: 7. CDR3 sequence reads: CASSASGTSIQETQYF. The DNA for the CDR3 is TGTGCCAGCAGCGCTTCCGGGACTAGCATCCAAGAGACCCAGTACTTC.

This sequence joins TRBV28 and TRBJ2-1; tentative D call: TRBD2 (7 bases). V was shortened by 10 bases and J by 7 bases, with 14 bases between the two germline ends. The CDR3 is 12 residues long. CDR1 and CDR2 (germline): MDHEN, SYDVKM. This CDR3 reads CATGEGVNEQFF. The CDR3 DNA is TGTGCCACGGGGGAGGGGGTGAATGAGCAGTTCTTC. Variable domain in full (rest from reference TRBV28 and TRBJ2-1): DVKVTQSSRYLVKRTGEKVFLECVQDMDHENMFWYRQDPGLGLRLIYFSYDVKMKEKGDIPEGYSVSREKKERFSLILESASTNQTSMYLCATGEGVNEQFFGPGTRLTVL.

This clone has only one observation. This chain links TRBV6-2 or TRBV6-3 with TRBJ1-5, with 9 positions matching TRBD1. Looked up from germline, CDR1 is MNHEY and CDR2 is SVGEGT. V shed 2 bases and J 9 bases; nucleotides not matched to a gene: 14. The CDR3 is made up of 17 amino acids. CDR3 nucleotide sequence: TGTGCCAGCAGTTACGATACGGGACAGGGCCCGGTCGGGCCCCAGCATTTT. As protein: CASSYDTGQGPVGPQHF.

The chain recombines TRBV6-5 with TRBJ2-7, with 13 bases fitting TRBD2. CDR1 is MNHEY and CDR2 is SVGAGI in the germline V gene. The trim removed 5 bases at V and 5 bases at J, leaving 3 bases unmatched. The CDR3 length is 14 residues. The CDR3 sequence is CASSRLAGGHEQYF. The CDR3 DNA sequence: TGTGCCAGCAGTCGACTAGCGGGGGGACACGAGCAGTACTTC.

The chain has TRBV6-2 or TRBV6-3 and TRBJ1-1, with a tentative D call TRBD1 (5 bases). The CDR3 totals 13 residues. V was clipped by 5 bases and J by 5 bases, with 12 bases between them. Germline V gene data show CDR1 as MNHEY and CDR2 as SVGEGT. The CDR3, as DNA: TGTGCCAGCAGTCCACAGGCGCCTACTGAAGCTTTCTTT. Translated: CASSPQAPTEAFF.

This rearrangement joins TRBV6-5 to TRBJ1-1; no firm D call. The V and J ends lost 6 bases and 0 bases respectively, with 5 bases between them. The germline V gene has CDR1 MNHEY and CDR2 SVGAGI. The CDR3 has 12 amino acids. The CDR3 loop is CASRALNTEAFF. Here the CDR3 DNA reads TGTGCCAGCAGAGCCTTGAACACTGAAGCTTTCTTT.

A single count supports this clone. The V call is TRBV19, the J call TRBJ1-1, with D possibly being TRBD1 (5 bases). The CDR3 is 11 amino acids. V dropped 11 bases and J dropped 5 bases, with 12 bases sitting between them. Germline V lookup: CDR1 LNHDA, CDR2 SQIVND (reference sequence). This CDR3 reads CASRRGTEAFF. CDR3 nucleotides: TGTGCCTCGCGTCGGGGGACTGAAGCTTTCTTT.

This clone has only a few counts. The V call is TRBV7-8, the J call TRBJ2-7; maybe TRBD1 (5 bases). Trimming cost V 5 bases and J 5 bases, with 19 bases left between them. Germline V CDR1 and CDR2: SGHVS, FQNEAQ. The CDR3 runs to 15 residues. CDR3 amino acids: CASSLNSLVRDEQYF. In nucleotides, the CDR3 is TGTGCCAGCAGCCTAAACAGCCTTGTCAGGGACGAGCAGTACTTC.

This chain uses TRBV7-2 with TRBJ1-2; 7 bases fit TRBD1. This CDR3 contains 13 residues. The J segment lost 4 bases and the V segment lost 5 bases, leaving 4 bases of the junction unmatched. Germline V gene data show CDR1 as SGHTA and CDR2 as FQGNSA. The CDR3 DNA sequence: TGTGCCAGCAGCCTAACAGGGGCCTATGGCTACACCTTC. This codes for CASSLTGAYGYTF. The whole variable domain, filled in from reference TRBV7-2 and TRBJ1-2, reads GAGVSQSPSNKVTEKGKDVELRCDPISGHTALYWYRQSLGQGLEFLIYFQGNSAPDKSGLPSDRFSAERTGGSVSTLTIQRTQQEDSAVYLCASSLTGAYGYTFGSGTRLTVV.